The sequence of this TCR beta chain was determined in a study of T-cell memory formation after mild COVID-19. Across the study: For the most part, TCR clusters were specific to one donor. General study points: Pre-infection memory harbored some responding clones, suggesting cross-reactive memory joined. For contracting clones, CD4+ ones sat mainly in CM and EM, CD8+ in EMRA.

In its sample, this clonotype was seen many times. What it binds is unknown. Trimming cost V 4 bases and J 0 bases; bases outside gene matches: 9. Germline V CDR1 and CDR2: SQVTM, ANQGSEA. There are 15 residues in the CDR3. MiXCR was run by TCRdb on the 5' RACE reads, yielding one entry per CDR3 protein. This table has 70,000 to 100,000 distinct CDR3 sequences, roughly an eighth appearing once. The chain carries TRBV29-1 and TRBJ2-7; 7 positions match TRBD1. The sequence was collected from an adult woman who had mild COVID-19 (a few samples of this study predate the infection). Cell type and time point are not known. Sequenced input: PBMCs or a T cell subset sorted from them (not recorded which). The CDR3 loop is CSVGPLQGPSYEQYF. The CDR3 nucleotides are TGCAGCGTTGGGCCGCTACAGGGGCCCTCCTACGAGCAGTACTTC.